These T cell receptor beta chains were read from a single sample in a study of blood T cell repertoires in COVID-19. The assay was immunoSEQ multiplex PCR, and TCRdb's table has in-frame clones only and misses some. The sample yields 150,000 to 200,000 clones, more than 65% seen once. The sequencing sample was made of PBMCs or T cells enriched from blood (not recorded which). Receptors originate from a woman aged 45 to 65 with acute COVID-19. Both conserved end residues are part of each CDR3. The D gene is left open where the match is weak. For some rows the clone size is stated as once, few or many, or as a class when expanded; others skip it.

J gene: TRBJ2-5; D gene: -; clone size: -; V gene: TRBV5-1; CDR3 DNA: TGCGCCAGCAGCTTGGTTGCAGGGTCAGAGACCCAGTACTTC; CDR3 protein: CASSLVAGSETQYF
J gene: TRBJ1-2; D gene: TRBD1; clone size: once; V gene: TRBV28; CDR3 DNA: TGTGCCAGCAGTTCGGGACAGGCGGGACCCCTAGGCTATGGCTACACCTTC; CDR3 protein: CASSSGQAGPLGYGYTF
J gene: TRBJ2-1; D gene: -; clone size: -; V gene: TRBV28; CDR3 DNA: TGTGCCAGCAGTACTCTACTGGGGGCGGTCTTACAATGGGAGCAGTTCTTC; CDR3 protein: CASSTLLGAVLQWEQFF
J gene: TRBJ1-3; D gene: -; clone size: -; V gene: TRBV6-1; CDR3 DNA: TGTGCCAGCAGTGAACCCCAGGGTGCCTCTGGAAACACCATATATTTT; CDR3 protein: CASSEPQGASGNTIYF
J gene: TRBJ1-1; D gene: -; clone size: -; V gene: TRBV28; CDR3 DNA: TGTGCCAGGCGAAAACAGGGGAACACTGAAGCTTTCTTT; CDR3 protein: CARRKQGNTEAFF
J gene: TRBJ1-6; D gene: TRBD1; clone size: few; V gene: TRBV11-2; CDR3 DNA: TGTGCCAGCAGCCCGGGGACAGGGGTAATTTTGGGTTCACCCCTCCACTTT; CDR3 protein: CASSPGTGVILGSPLHF
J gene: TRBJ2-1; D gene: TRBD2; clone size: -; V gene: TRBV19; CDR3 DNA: TGTGCCAGTAGACTAGCGGGGGCTTATAATGAGCAGTTCTTC; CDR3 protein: CASRLAGAYNEQFF
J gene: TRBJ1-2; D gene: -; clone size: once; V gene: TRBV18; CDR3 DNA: TGTGCCAGCTCACCAGACAGCAGCTCCTATGGCTACACCTTC; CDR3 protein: CASSPDSSSYGYTF
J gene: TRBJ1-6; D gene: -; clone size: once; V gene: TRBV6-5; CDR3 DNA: TGTGCCAGCAGCCCCGCCCGGAATTCACCCCTCCACTTT; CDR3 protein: CASSPARNSPLHF
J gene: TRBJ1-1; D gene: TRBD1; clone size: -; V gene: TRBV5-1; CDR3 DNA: TGCGCCAGCAGCTTGGACCCCCCATCCACCGGGACAGATGAAGCTTTCTTT; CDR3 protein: CASSLDPPSTGTDEAFF
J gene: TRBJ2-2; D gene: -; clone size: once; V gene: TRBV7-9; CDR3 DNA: TGTGCCAGCAGCTTATTCTTCGGGGTTCTGAACACCGGGGAGCTGTTTTTT; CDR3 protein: CASSLFFGVLNTGELFF
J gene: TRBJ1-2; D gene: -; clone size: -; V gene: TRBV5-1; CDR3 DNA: TGCGCCAGCAGACAAGAGACAGGTGGGCATGGCTACACCTTC; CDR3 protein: CASRQETGGHGYTF
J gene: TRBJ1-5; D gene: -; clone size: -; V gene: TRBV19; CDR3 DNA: TGTGCCAGTAGTAACCGACAGGGCAATCAGCCCCAGCATTTT; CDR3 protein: CASSNRQGNQPQHF
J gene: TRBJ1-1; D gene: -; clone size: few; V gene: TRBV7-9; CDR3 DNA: TGTGCCAGCAGCCTACAGGAGGGGTTGAGCACTGAAGCTTTCTTT; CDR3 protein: CASSLQEGLSTEAFF
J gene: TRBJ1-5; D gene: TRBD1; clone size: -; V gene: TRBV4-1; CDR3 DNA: TGCGCCAGCAGCCAAGATCGAGGAGGACAGGGAGGCCAGCCCCAGCATTTT; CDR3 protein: CASSQDRGGQGGQPQHF